This T cell receptor (beta chain) originates from a study of T cells in Graves' hyperthyroidism and ophthalmopathy. Researchers amplified the TCR beta CDR3 regions from RNA transcripts. TCR CDR3 underwent first-round RT-PCR with the HTBI primer set. TCRdb recomputed calls from the multiplex PCR reads with MiXCR, one row per CDR3 protein. The sample lists some 340,000 distinct CDR3 sequences; about 13% were seen once. This clonotype was observed many times. The V gene lost 4 bases and the J gene lost 4 bases, with 16 bases spanning the gap. There are 15 residues in the CDR3. Germline loops: CDR1 SGHTA, CDR2 FQGNSA.

The sample taken for sequencing was blood. The origin of this receptor is a woman in her thirties or forties with Graves' ophthalmopathy. V is TRBV7-2 and J is TRBJ2-5, with D possibly matching TRBD2 (7 bases). CDR3 coding DNA: TGTGCCAGCAGCTACAGAGGGGGGGGGGGAGAGACCCAGTACTTC. Translation: CASSYRGGGGETQYF.